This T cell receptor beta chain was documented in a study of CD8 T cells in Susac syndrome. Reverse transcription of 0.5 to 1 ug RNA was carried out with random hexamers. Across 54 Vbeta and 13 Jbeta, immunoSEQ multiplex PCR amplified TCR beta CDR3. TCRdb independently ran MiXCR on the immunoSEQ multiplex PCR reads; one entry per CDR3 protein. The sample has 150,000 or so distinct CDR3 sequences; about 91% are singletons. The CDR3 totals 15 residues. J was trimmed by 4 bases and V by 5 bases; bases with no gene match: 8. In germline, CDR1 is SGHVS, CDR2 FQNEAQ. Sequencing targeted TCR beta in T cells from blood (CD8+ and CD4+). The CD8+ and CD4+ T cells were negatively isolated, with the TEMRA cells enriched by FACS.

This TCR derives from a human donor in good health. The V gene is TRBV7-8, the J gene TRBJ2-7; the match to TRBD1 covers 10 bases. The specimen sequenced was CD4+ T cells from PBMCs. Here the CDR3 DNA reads TGTGCCAGCAGCAAATATCGGGACAGGGGATACGAGCAGTACTTC. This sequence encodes CASSKYRDRGYEQYF. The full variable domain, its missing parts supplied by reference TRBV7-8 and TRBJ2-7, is GAGVSQSPRYKVAKRGQDVALRCDPISGHVSLFWYQQALGQGPEFLTYFQNEAQLDKSGLPSDRFFAERPEGSVSTLKIQRTQQEDSAVYLCASSKYRDRGYEQYFGPGTRLTVT.